This entry concerns a single T cell receptor (beta chain). A second PCR, run for 7 to 11 cycles, used a sample-barcoded 5' primer plus a J-beta primer mix. TCRdb fed the 5' RACE reads into MiXCR, producing one record per CDR3 protein. The table includes around 1.5 million distinct CDR3 sequences, 30% to 35% detected once. This entry is derived from a study of blood T cells in healthy people across ages. CDR1 LNHNV and CDR2 YYDKDF come from the germline V gene (reference sequence). This CDR3 has 13 residues. Trimming shortened V by 8 bases and J by 7 bases, and 15 bases separated the two germline ends. Samples each had at least 5 micrograms of total RNA extracted.

The sequenced material came from blood. The chain joins TRBV15 to TRBJ1-5, with D hard to call. This TCR was sampled from a woman under 40 in good health. Here the CDR3 reads CATGPLGLQPQHF. As DNA, the CDR3 is TGTGCCACCGGTCCGTTGGGTTTACAGCCCCAGCATTTT. Combining the CDR3 with reference TRBV15 and TRBJ1-5 gives the whole variable domain DAMVIQNPRYQVTQFGKPVTLSCSQTLNHNVMYWYQQKSSQAPKLLFHYYDKDFNNEADTPDNFQSRRPNTSFCFLDIRSPGLGDTAMYLCATGPLGLQPQHFGDGTRLSIL.